The following is a T cell receptor (beta chain) sequence with its context. Per the study methods: By means of reference gene primer amplification, nucleated cell counts were estimated. Data came from immunoSEQ multiplex PCR; TCRdb stores just in-frame clones and leaves some out. V and J calls and clone size are given by that table; D and trimming were obtained from the DNA. The top ten clones hold 12% of a sample with 250,000 to 350,000 clones, about nine tenths of them seen once. These data belong to a study of blood T cell repertoires in COVID-19. Looking at the study overall: Researchers got acute and convalescent COVID-19 samples from the United States, Italy and Spain. T cells, B-cell-depleted T cells, or PBMCs provided the cDNA or gDNA that served as material.

Germline CDR1 is SGHAT and CDR2 is FQNNGV. This CDR3 has 15 amino acids. V lost 1 base, J lost 7 bases, and 11 bases lay in between. This sequence originates from an older woman with acute or convalescent COVID-19. Sequences were obtained from peripheral blood. The rearrangement joins TRBV11-2 to TRBJ1-6; D gene uncertain. DNA of the CDR3: TGTGCCAGCAGCTTAGGGCAGGCGTCCAATTCACCCCTCCACTTT. Its protein product is CASSLGQASNSPLHF.